This TCR beta chain is drawn from a study of early T cells in non-severe SARS-CoV-2 infection. Background on the study: The study sequenced bulk RNA from unsorted whole blood, with chains unpaired.

CDR3 size: 11 residues. The V end lost 4 bases, the J end lost 8 bases, and 11 bases lay between the germline ends. CDR1 and CDR2 (germline): SQVTM, ANQGSEA. Individual cDNA molecules received unique molecular identifiers during library preparation. Via MiXCR, TCRdb re-called the 5' RACE reads, giving one row per CDR3 protein. The table has tens of thousands of distinct CDR3 sequences, 10% seen once. The sequence came from an adult who was a healthcare worker with PCR-confirmed SARS-CoV-2 infection or an uninfected control (not recorded which). The gene calls are TRBV29-1 and TRBJ1-1, with TRBD1 as a possible D gene (5 bases). The sample consisted of whole blood. The CDR3 nucleotides read TGCAGCGTTGCAGGGACCCACGAAGCTTTCTTT. Protein sequence: CSVAGTHEAFF.